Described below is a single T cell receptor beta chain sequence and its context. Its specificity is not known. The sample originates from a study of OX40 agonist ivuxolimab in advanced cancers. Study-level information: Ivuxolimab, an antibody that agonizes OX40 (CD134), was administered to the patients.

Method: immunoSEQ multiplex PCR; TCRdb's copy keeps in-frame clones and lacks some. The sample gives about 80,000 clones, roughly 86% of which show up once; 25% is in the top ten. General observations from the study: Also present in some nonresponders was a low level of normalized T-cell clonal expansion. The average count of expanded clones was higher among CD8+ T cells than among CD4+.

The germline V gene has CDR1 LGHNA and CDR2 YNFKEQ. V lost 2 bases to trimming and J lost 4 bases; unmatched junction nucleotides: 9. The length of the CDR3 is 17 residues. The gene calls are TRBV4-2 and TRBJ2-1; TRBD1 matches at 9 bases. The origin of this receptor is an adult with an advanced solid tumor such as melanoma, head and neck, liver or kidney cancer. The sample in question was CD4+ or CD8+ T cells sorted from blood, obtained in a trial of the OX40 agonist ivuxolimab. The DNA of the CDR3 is TGTGCCAGCAGCCAATTTAACAGGGGGCCGGATTACAATGAGCAGTTCTTC. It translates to CASSQFNRGPDYNEQFF.